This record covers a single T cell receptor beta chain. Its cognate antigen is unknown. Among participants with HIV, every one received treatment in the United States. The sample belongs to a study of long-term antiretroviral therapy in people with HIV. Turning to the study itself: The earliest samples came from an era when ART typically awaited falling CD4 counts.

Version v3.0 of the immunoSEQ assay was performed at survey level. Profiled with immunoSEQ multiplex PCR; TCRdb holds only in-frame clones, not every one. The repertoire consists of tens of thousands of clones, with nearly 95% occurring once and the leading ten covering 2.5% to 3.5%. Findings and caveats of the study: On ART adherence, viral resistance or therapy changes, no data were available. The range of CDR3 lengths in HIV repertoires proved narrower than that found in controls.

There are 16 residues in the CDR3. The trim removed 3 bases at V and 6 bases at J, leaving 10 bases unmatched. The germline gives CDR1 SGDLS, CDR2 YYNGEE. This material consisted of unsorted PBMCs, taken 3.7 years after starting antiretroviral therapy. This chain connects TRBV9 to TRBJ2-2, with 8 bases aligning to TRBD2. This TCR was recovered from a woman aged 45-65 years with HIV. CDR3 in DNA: TGTGCCAGCAGCGCTGCCGGGACTAGGGGCGCCGGGGAGCTGTTTTTT. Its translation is CASSAAGTRGAGELFF.